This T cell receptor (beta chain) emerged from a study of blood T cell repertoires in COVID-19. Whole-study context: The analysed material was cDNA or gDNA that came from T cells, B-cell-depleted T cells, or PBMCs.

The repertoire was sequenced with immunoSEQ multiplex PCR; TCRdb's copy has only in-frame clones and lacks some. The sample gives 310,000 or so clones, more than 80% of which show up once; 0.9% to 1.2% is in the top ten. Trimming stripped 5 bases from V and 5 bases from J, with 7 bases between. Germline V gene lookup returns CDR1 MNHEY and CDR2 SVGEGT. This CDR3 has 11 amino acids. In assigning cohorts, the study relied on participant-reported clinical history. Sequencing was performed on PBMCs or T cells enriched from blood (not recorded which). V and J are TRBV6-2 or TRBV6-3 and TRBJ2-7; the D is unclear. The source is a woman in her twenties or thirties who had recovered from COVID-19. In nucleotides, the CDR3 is TGTGCCAGCAGTCCCAGTAACGAGCAGTACTTC. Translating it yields CASSPSNEQYF.